This T cell receptor (beta chain) is drawn from a study of tumor-infiltrating lymphocytes in glioblastoma multiforme (dated by TCRdb to about 2017). Background on the whole study: Whether intratumoral genomic heterogeneity fosters TIL diversity was tested through joint investigation of somatic mutations, TIL diversity and immune response activity.

Overall study results and their limits: The authors noted that sorting T cells into functional subsets, which was not done in the study, would be a future improvement. Because T cells carry unequal numbers of TCR transcripts, RNA-based TCR sequencing may distort clone frequencies. Generalizability is limited because the TCR and somatic mutation analysis included only one glioblastoma patient.

Inclusive of the bounding cysteine and phenylalanine, the CDR3 is 17 residues long. The entry retains the CDR3 DNA only, 51 bases that are in frame from base 1. Deletion took 2 bases off V and 2 bases off J, with a span of 16 bases between the germline ends. In the germline V gene, CDR1 corresponds to MGHRA and CDR2 to YSYEKL. For each of the roughly 11 tumor samples, the AllPrep DNA/RNA mini kit was used to purify genomic DNA and total RNA simultaneously. All RNA had OD 260/280 ratios above 1.9 and RNA integrity numbers above 6.5. TCRB libraries were constructed from RNA through three rounds of nested multiplex PCR following a modified ARM-PCR protocol with multiple V-beta primers and a C-beta primer. Starting from 0.5 to 0.55 ug of total RNA, TCRB-specific cDNA was synthesized using ProtoScript II Reverse Transcriptase and a C-beta primer. The description of the TCRB libraries did not include any unique molecular identifiers. The third PCR added barcodes and adapters over approximately 25 cycles with Deep VentR (exo-) polymerase, followed by gel purification of 250-500 bp bands. TCRB libraries were sequenced with 250 bp paired-end reads on an Illumina HiSeq 2500. The study's own analysis went as follows. Reads were cleaned with Trimmomatic, merged with FLASH, assigned V, D and J segments with MiGEC, and analyzed with VDJtools. Repertoire diversity was quantified with the Shannon-Wiener diversity index calculated using VDJtools. TCRdb passed the public sequencing reads through fastp at Q25 and MiXCR, retaining productive beta sequences. Each CDR3 protein appears once, grouped with its most common genes and DNA. It is TCRdb's table, rather than the study itself, that gives the V and J calls and clone size. Present in this sample are about 13,000 distinct CDR3 sequences, approximately 72% of which were seen just once. The ten largest clones capture 29% of the sample.

A remark on this clonotype: Its antigen target is currently unknown. No base-level quality is on record; no much larger clone is a single base apart.

The chain links TRBV4-1 with TRBJ1-3, with the D segment identity uncertain. The sequence came from a male donor with glioblastoma. Specimen: brain tumor tissue. The DNA is as follows: TGCGCCAGCAGCCAACTTACTACAGCGGGCGCTGGAAACACCATATATTTT. Its coded protein is CASSQLTTAGAGNTIYF.